Sequencing of this T cell receptor beta chain was carried out in a study of cytomegalovirus exposure and HLA in healthy donors. Study details: Approximately 180 million T cells yielded around 100 million unique TCR beta sequences, as an earlier analysis found.

Primers: 60 Vbeta forward and 13 Jbeta reverse. TCRdb's copy holds only in-frame clones and misses some; the assay was immunoSEQ multiplex PCR. This table holds tens of thousands of clones, 55% to 70% found once. The study's findings and limits: Presence/absence results assume similar sequencing depth per donor, which may not hold. A later analysis associated 15,000 or so TCR beta sequences with HLA alleles at a 0.05 false discovery rate. The study put under 200 TCR beta chains on its list as cytomegalovirus-associated.

The germline V and J ends were trimmed by 6 bases and 6 bases, with 8 bases remaining between them. Germline CDR1 and CDR2: MNHEY and SMNVEV (reference sequence). This CDR3 contains 11 residues. Of note for this clone: The antigen remains undetermined.

The sequence was obtained from a woman aged 40 to 55 in good health and CMV-seropositive. This chain connects TRBV27 to TRBJ1-1; no definite D call. Material for sequencing was PBMCs. The CDR3 DNA is TGTGCCAGCAGGGCCCCACCTGAAGCTTTCTTT. Its protein product is CASRAPPEAFF.